Included here is one T cell receptor beta chain sequence, with context. In the authors' workflow: Nucleated cell counts were estimated from reference gene primer amplification. Method: immunoSEQ multiplex PCR; TCRdb's copy keeps in-frame clones and lacks some. The V and J calls and clone size were taken over from that table, and D and trimming were inferred from the DNA. Here the sample spans roughly 90,000 clones, 85% to 90% being singletons. These data originate in a study of blood T cell repertoires in COVID-19. Study-level background: Some COVID-19 samples were acute and others convalescent; all came from the United States, Italy and Spain.

Germline CDR1 and CDR2: SGHTA and FQGNSA. The CDR3 runs 16 residues. V was pared by 1 base and J by 4 bases, with 4 bases of the junction left unmatched. The TCR comes from a human donor with active COVID-19. The donor label of this sample is uncertain. V and J are TRBV7-2 and TRBJ2-1, with 10 bases that match TRBD1. Sequencing was carried out using peripheral blood. The CDR3 sequence is CASSLDGDRGYNEQFF. DNA of the CDR3: TGTGCCAGCAGCTTAGACGGGGACAGGGGATACAATGAGCAGTTCTTC.